This entry concerns a single TCR beta chain. These data originate in a study of shared clonotypes between healthy human individuals. The table came from immunoSEQ multiplex PCR; TCRdb's copy has only in-frame clones and leaves some out. The sample has 2 million to 3 million clones, 93% seen once. The sequenced sample was naive CD4+ T cells from PBMCs. The subset denotes: CD45RA+ positively selected. This TCR was recovered from a man younger than 35 in good health. Some clones in this sample may be carry-over from other donors' samples.

The CDR3 coding sequence is TGTGCCAGCAGAGGAGGGGGGGAGTTGTCTAACTATGGCTACACCTTC. Encoded protein: CASRGGGELSNYGYTF. This rearrangement joins TRBV28 to TRBJ1-2; D perhaps matches TRBD1 (6 bases). The V gene's germline CDR1 is MDHEN and CDR2 SYDVKM. The CDR3 extends over 16 amino acids. V was pared by 6 bases and J by 0 bases, with 17 bases between.